A single sample gave rise to the 32 T cell receptor beta chains below, sequenced in a study of response to subunit inactivated influenza vaccine. TCRdb called the RT-PCR reads again in MiXCR, with one record for every CDR3 protein. The table has 530,000 or so distinct CDR3 sequences, about 10% seen once; the top ten hold 10% to 13%. The sample was PBMCs from blood, taken on the day of vaccination. All receptors derive from a man aged 50 to 59 who received an inactivated influenza vaccine.

The chain uses TRBV5-1 and TRBJ2-2, with 9 nucleotides matching TRBD1. The ends lost 4 bases at V and 4 bases at J; junction bases unmatched: 5. This CDR3 is 15 amino acids long. CDR1 and CDR2 (germline): SGHRS, YFSETQ. This chain's CDR3 is CASSIRTGATGELFF. Here the CDR3 DNA reads TGCGCCAGCAGCATACGGACAGGGGCCACCGGGGAGCTGTTTTTT.

This clonotype showed up many times. The gene calls are TRBV10-3 and TRBJ2-1; D uncertain. The germline gives CDR1 ENHRY, CDR2 SYGVKD. Trimming took 6 bases from V and 3 from J, leaving 6 bases between them. This CDR3 region has 12 residues. The CDR3 region is CAIRADYNEQFF. The CDR3 DNA is TGTGCCATCAGGGCAGACTACAATGAGCAGTTCTTC.

This clonotype was detected a few times. The chain carries TRBV7-9 and TRBJ2-1; TRBD2 agrees at 7 bases. V dropped 8 bases and J dropped 2; count of bases not matched to a gene: 12. CDR1 is SEHNR, CDR2 FQNEAQ, per germline (reference sequence). The CDR3 loop spans 16 amino acids. Here the CDR3 reads CASRSSDRGAYNEQFF. CDR3 nucleotides: TGTGCCAGCCGCTCGAGTGATCGGGGGGCCTACAATGAGCAGTTCTTC.

This clonotype was counted only a few times. This chain links TRBV5-1 with TRBJ2-1; D is possibly TRBD1 (6 bases). The V end was cut by 1 base, the J end by 1 base, with 9 bases between. This CDR3 is 15 amino acids long. Germline values: CDR1 SGHRS, CDR2 YFSETQ. The CDR3 loop is CASSLLGQSYNEQFF. The DNA of the CDR3 is TGCGCCAGCAGCTTGTTAGGACAGTCCTACAATGAGCAGTTCTTC.

This clonotype has a handful of counts. V usage is TRBV9 and J usage is TRBJ2-7; 7 bases match TRBD2. This CDR3 is built from 15 residues. The germline CDR1 and CDR2 sequences are SGDLS and YYNGEE. V lost 0 bases, J lost 1 base, and 4 bases stayed unmatched. This chain's CDR3 is CASSVASGISYEQYF. For the CDR3, the DNA is TGTGCCAGCAGCGTAGCCAGCGGGATTTCCTACGAGCAGTACTTC.

This clonotype was detected only a few times. This chain uses TRBV21-1 with TRBJ1-5. TRBV21-1 is deemed a pseudogene. This CDR3 has 12 residues. In DNA, the CDR3 is TGTGCCAGCAGCAAAGCCGGTCAGCCCCAGCATTTT. The encoded protein is CASSKAGQPQHF.

The V call is TRBV2, the J call TRBJ2-2, with D possibly being TRBD1 (5 bases). The CDR3 runs to 16 residues. Per germline, CDR1 SNHLY and CDR2 FYNNEI. V shed 4 bases and J shed 1 base, with 13 bases lying between them. CDR3 coding DNA: TGTGCCAGCAGTGTTATTAGCAGGGAGAACACCGGGGAGCTGTTTTTT. Translating it yields CASSVISRENTGELFF.

This clonotype was observed a few times. V usage is TRBV4-1 and J usage is TRBJ1-1; D may be TRBD1 (5 bases). In germline, CDR1 is MGHRA, CDR2 YSYEKL. This CDR3 spans 14 amino acids. With 0 bases removed from V and 4 bases from J, the gap between germline ends came to 9 bases. The CDR3 DNA reads as TGCGCCAGCAGCCAAGATAGGGACTCCACTGAAGCTTTCTTT. Translation gives CASSQDRDSTEAFF.

This clonotype showed up just a few times. The chain employs TRBV20-1 and TRBJ2-4, with a possible D match to TRBD1 (6 bases). V lost 3 bases, J lost 2 bases, and 20 bases lay in between. CDR3 size: 17 residues. Germline lookup yields CDR1 DFQATT and CDR2 SNEGSKA (reference sequence). CDR3 nucleotide sequence: TGCAGTGCTAGTAGACAGGATGGATTTTCGTCCAAAAACATTCAGTACTTC. Translation: CSASRQDGFSSKNIQYF.

This clonotype appeared a few times. The chain links TRBV12-5 to TRBJ1-3; D is ambiguous. Germline CDR1 is LGHNT and CDR2 is FRNRAP. CDR3 length equals 15 residues. The V and J ends lost 3 bases and 0 bases respectively, with 9 bases between them. The CDR3 here is CASGFRSSSGNTIYF. The CDR3 nucleotides are TGTGCTAGTGGTTTCAGGAGTAGCTCTGGAAACACCATATATTTT.

The chain links TRBV7-9 to TRBJ2-1; 10 bases match TRBD2. The germline V gene encodes CDR1 SEHNR and CDR2 FQNEAQ (reference sequence). This CDR3 comprises 16 residues. V was pared by 5 bases and J by 9 bases, with 13 bases of the junction left unmatched. As DNA, the CDR3 is TGTGCCAGCAGCCCTCCTTTAGCGGGAGGCCTACCTGAGCAGTTCTTC. It specifies CASSPPLAGGLPEQFF.

The genes are TRBV7-6 and TRBJ2-7; 11 positions agree with TRBD1. This CDR3 is built from 13 residues. Germline loops: CDR1 SGHVS, CDR2 FNYEAQ. V was pared by 5 bases and J by 5 bases, with 2 bases of the junction left unmatched. CDR3 nucleotides: TGTGCCAGCAGCCGGACAGGGGGCAACGAGCAGTACTTC. Its protein is CASSRTGGNEQYF.

At least ten counts were recorded for this clonotype. The CDR3 sequence is CASSSTVVQETQYF. For the CDR3, the DNA is TGCGCCAGCAGCTCAACAGTAGTACAAGAGACCCAGTACTTC. The chain recombines TRBV5-1 with TRBJ2-5; D not certain. Trimming left V 3 bases short and J 2 bases short, with 11 bases between. The CDR3 length is 14 residues. Germline CDR1 is SGHRS and CDR2 is YFSETQ.

The CDR3 loop reads CASALTTGAYEQYF. The CDR3 nucleotides are TGCGCCAGCGCCCTTACAACAGGGGCCTACGAGCAGTACTTC. The genes are TRBV5-1 and TRBJ2-7; TRBD1 matches 7 bases. Trimming took 7 bases from V and 2 from J; bases not matched to a gene: 9. Germline V gene lookup returns CDR1 SGHRS and CDR2 YFSETQ. The CDR3 length is 14 residues.

To note about this clonotype: This may come from a read error, since a much larger clone is one base off. The chain employs TRBV10-3 and TRBJ2-5; 7 bases fit TRBD1. The V gene end was trimmed by 6 bases and the J gene end by 5 bases; junction bases not matched to a gene: 12. The germline V gene has CDR1 ENHRY and CDR2 SYGVKD. The length of the CDR3 is 15 residues. The CDR3 nucleotides are TGTGCCATCAGAGAGGTAGCAGGGGGTCGGGAGACCCAGTACTTC. This encodes CAIREVAGGRETQYF.

The chain employs TRBV15 and TRBJ2-2; D unclear. CDR3 length: 14 residues. CDR1 and CDR2 (germline): LNHNV, YYDKDF (reference sequence). V was trimmed by 5 bases and J by 4 bases, leaving 11 bases between them. The CDR3 protein is CATSGNIATGELFF. The DNA of the CDR3 is TGTGCCACCAGCGGAAACATCGCCACCGGGGAGCTGTTTTTT.

The V call is TRBV18, the J call TRBJ1-2, with TRBD1 matching over 7 bases. V was clipped by 6 bases and J by 4 bases; unmatched bases: 11. Germline V gene sequence: CDR1 KGHSH, CDR2 LQKENI. This CDR3 has 15 residues. Here the CDR3 reads CASSPPGTAFYGYTF. The CDR3 region has the DNA TGTGCCAGCTCGCCGCCTGGGACAGCATTCTATGGCTACACCTTC.

This clonotype was detected only a few times. The chain uses TRBV6-1 and TRBJ2-2; tentative D call: TRBD2 (5 bases). Trimming removed 6 bases from V and 1 base from J, with 12 bases in between. This CDR3 has 15 residues. Looked up from germline, CDR1 is MNHNS and CDR2 is SASEGT. Here the CDR3 DNA reads TGTGCCAGCAGACATGGACTTGAGAACACCGGGGAGCTGTTTTTT. Amino acids: CASRHGLENTGELFF.

This clonotype was recorded at least ten times. The chain joins TRBV7-2 to TRBJ2-5, with 8 positions matching TRBD2. The CDR3 is made up of 16 amino acids. Germline CDR1 and CDR2: SGHTA and FQGNSA. After removal of 3 bases from V and 1 base from J, the junction contained 7 bases not matched to a gene. The CDR3 spells CASSFSNAGGQETQYF. In DNA, the CDR3 is TGTGCCAGCAGCTTTTCAAATGCGGGGGGCCAAGAGACCCAGTACTTC.

The rearrangement uses TRBV5-1 and TRBJ2-5; 7 positions match TRBD1. Germline V gives CDR1 SGHRS, CDR2 YFSETQ. This CDR3 comprises 13 residues. Germline trimming cut 7 bases from V and 3 bases from J; bases unmatched to any gene: 6. This CDR3 is CASGPGTEETQYF. The CDR3 DNA sequence: TGCGCCAGCGGACCCGGGACAGAAGAGACCCAGTACTTC.

This clonotype was seen more than once but under ten times. CDR3 DNA sequence: TGTGCCAGTAGTTCCTCCCGCGGGGCCTTCTACGAGCAGTACTTC. This codes for CASSSSRGAFYEQYF. The chain has TRBV19 and TRBJ2-7; tentative D call: TRBD2 (6 bases). Per the germline V gene, CDR1 is LNHDA and CDR2 is SQIVND (reference sequence). V gave up 5 bases and J gave up 3 bases, with 17 bases separating them. The CDR3 contains 15 residues.

The V call is TRBV12-3 or TRBV12-4, the J call TRBJ2-5; D is perhaps TRBD2 (6 bases). V was clipped by 3 bases and J by 5 bases, with 16 bases between them. The CDR3 sequence is 15 residues long. CDR3 nucleotide sequence: TGTGCCAGCAGTTTGTTCGGGAGTAGCGAGGAGACCCAGTACTTC. Translating gives CASSLFGSSEETQYF.

This clonotype was observed a handful of times. The chain couples TRBV4-3 to TRBJ2-7; D unresolved. The ends were cut back, 0 bases at V and 3 bases at J, with 9 bases in the middle. The CDR3 has 14 amino acids. Germline V gene data show CDR1 as LGHNA and CDR2 as YSLEER. DNA of the CDR3: TGCGCCAGCAGCCAAGATGTGCAACTCTACGAGCAGTACTTC. It yields the protein CASSQDVQLYEQYF.

The chain recombines TRBV5-1 with TRBJ1-1; 9 bases agree with TRBD1. The germline CDR1 and CDR2 sequences are SGHRS and YFSETQ. After removal of 4 bases from V and 11 bases from J, the junction contained 12 bases not matched to a gene. This CDR3 comprises 14 residues. CDR3: CASSPDPGTGIAFF. The DNA of the CDR3 is TGCGCCAGCAGCCCCGACCCCGGGACAGGGATTGCTTTCTTT. Full variable domain (rest looked up from reference TRBV5-1 and TRBJ1-1): KAGVTQTPRYLIKTRGQQVTLSCSPISGHRSVSWYQQTPGQGLQFLFEYFSETQRNKGNFPGRFSGRQFSNSRSEMNVSTLELGDSALYLCASSPDPGTGIAFFGQGTRLTVV.

Comments on this clonotype: The junction departs from germline at one end; a sequencing error may be responsible. The chain couples TRBV6-1 to TRBJ2-7; no firm D call. Germline CDR1 and CDR2: MNHNS and SASEGT. The CDR3 totals 16 residues. CDR3 in amino acids: CASREGGQDLYYEQYF. The CDR3 nucleotides are TGTGCCAGCAGGGAAGGCGGTCAGGACCTCTACTACGAGCAGTACTTC.

This clonotype came up a few times. This sequence joins TRBV7-8 and TRBJ2-7, with D unresolved. CDR1 and CDR2 from the germline V gene are SGHVS and FQNEAQ. The V end lost 3 bases, the J end lost 4 bases, and 10 bases lay between the germline ends. This CDR3 has 13 residues. This chain's CDR3 is CASSFVPFYEQYF. The CDR3 DNA reads TGTGCCAGCAGCTTTGTTCCCTTTTACGAGCAGTACTTC.

This clonotype was seen only a few times. V is TRBV18 and J is TRBJ2-1, with D uncertain. The germline V and J ends were trimmed by 0 bases and 8 bases, with 8 bases remaining between them. The germline CDR1 and CDR2 sequences are KGHSH and LQKENI. The CDR3 runs 13 residues. The CDR3 DNA follows: TGTGCCAGCTCACCACCGTTAGCTGATGAGCAGTTCTTC. Protein product: CASSPPLADEQFF.

The V call is TRBV6-1, the J call TRBJ1-6, with 10 bases lining up with TRBD1. The V gene's germline CDR1 is MNHNS and CDR2 SASEGT. J was trimmed by 10 bases and V by 6 bases; bases with no gene match: 18. The CDR3 sequence is 18 residues long. The CDR3 here is CASRDGTGDRSRGSPLHF. In DNA form, the CDR3 reads TGTGCCAGCAGGGATGGGACAGGGGATCGTTCCCGGGGGTCACCCCTCCACTTT.

This clonotype was observed a few times. V usage is TRBV27 and J usage is TRBJ2-1; 8 nucleotides line up with TRBD1. The CDR3 contains 19 residues. In germline, CDR1 is MNHEY, CDR2 SMNVEV (reference sequence). The V gene end was trimmed by 6 bases and the J gene end by 1 base; junction bases not matched to a gene: 17. CDR3 amino acids: CASSLRGRQGKGSYNEQFF. The CDR3 DNA follows: TGTGCCAGCAGCCTGAGGGGGAGACAGGGGAAAGGTTCCTACAATGAGCAGTTCTTC.

The rearrangement uses TRBV29-1 and TRBJ2-1; 8 bases agree with TRBD1. This CDR3 contains 17 residues. Germline CDR1 is SQVTM and CDR2 is ANQGSEA. The V segment lost 3 bases and the J segment 7 bases; nucleotides outside the gene matches: 17. CDR3 coding DNA: TGCAGCGTTGACCTACCGACTCCTGACAGGGGTACGAATGAGCAGTTCTTC. It codes for CSVDLPTPDRGTNEQFF.

The table lists this clonotype with a few counts. The V gene is TRBV15, the J gene TRBJ1-2, with D uncertain. The germline gives CDR1 LNHNV, CDR2 YYDKDF (reference sequence). This CDR3 region has 14 residues. V dropped 0 bases and J dropped 6 bases, with 11 bases sitting between them. The CDR3 region is CATSRDVLDHGYTF. The CDR3 nucleotides read TGTGCCACCAGCAGAGATGTGCTGGACCATGGCTACACCTTC.

With respect to this clonotype: A much larger clone differs from this one at a single base, so this may be a read error. The chain links TRBV6-5 to TRBJ2-3; D remains unclear. The germline V and J ends were trimmed by 7 bases and 2 bases, with 4 bases remaining between them. The germline gives CDR1 MNHEY, CDR2 SVGAGI. The CDR3 extends over 11 amino acids. DNA of the CDR3: TGTGCCAGCACCCACACAGATACGCAGTATTTT. Its translation is CASTHTDTQYF.